What follows describes a single T cell receptor beta chain. Its specificity is unknown. These data originate in a study of beta chain features in type 1 diabetes. Study observations and caveats: Moderate but significant shortening of TCRB CDR3s was recorded in all four CD4+ subsets from Type 1 diabetes patients. An over-representation of cells with high TCR expression could result from cDNA sequencing.

The sequenced template was cDNA made from the entire isolated RNA. The assay was immunoSEQ multiplex PCR, and TCRdb's table has in-frame clones only and misses some. The data show 850,000 to 900,000 clones, roughly a sixth seen once. This CDR3 region has 11 residues. The V end lost 5 bases, the J end lost 7 bases, and 9 bases lay between the germline ends. Germline CDR1 reads MDHEN; CDR2 reads SYDVKM. V gene TRBV28 combines with J gene TRBJ2-7; D gene unclear. This sequence was found in a young woman in good health. Sample: naive CD4+ T cells from blood. The CDR3 region is CASSEVREQYF. CDR3 DNA: TGTGCCAGCAGTGAGGTTAGAGAGCAGTACTTC. The variable domain in full, with the rest retrieved from reference TRBV28 and TRBJ2-7, is DVKVTQSSRYLVKRTGEKVFLECVQDMDHENMFWYRQDPGLGLRLIYFSYDVKMKEKGDIPEGYSVSREKKERFSLILESASTNQTSMYLCASSEVREQYFGPGTRLTVT.